These 7 T cell receptor beta chains came from one sample sequenced in a study of spatial heterogeneity in lung cancer. Time point given: sample taken at primary tumor resection. Each CDR3 protein gets one entry after TCRdb re-called the 5' RACE reads with MiXCR. This sample has about 40,000 distinct CDR3 sequences, with roughly 4.9% found just once. The sample here was PBMCs, taken at surgery. All receptors derive from a female donor with early-stage non-small cell lung cancer.

This clonotype was seen at least ten times. The CDR3, as DNA: TGTGCCAGCAGGCTTAGGTCAGGGGGATACAATGAGCAGTTCTTC. It yields the protein CASRLRSGGYNEQFF. The chain has TRBV12-3 or TRBV12-4 and TRBJ2-1; 7 bases are shared with TRBD1. Trimming cost V 6 bases and J 4 bases; bases outside gene matches: 9. The CDR3 runs to 15 residues.

This clonotype appeared many times. The gene calls are TRBV2 and TRBJ2-5; 8 nucleotides match TRBD2. Germline CDR1 reads SNHLY; CDR2 reads FYNNEI. J was trimmed by 3 bases and V by 7 bases; bases with no gene match: 10. The CDR3 is 15 amino acids. CDR3 region: CASKRGRTTKETQYF. Written as DNA, the CDR3 is TGTGCCAGCAAGCGGGGGCGAACTACAAAAGAGACCCAGTACTTC.

This clonotype was found many times. The gene calls are TRBV24-1 and TRBJ2-5; either TRBD1 or TRBD2 may supply D (6 bases each). Deletions cut 3 bases from V and 7 bases from J, with 11 bases between. The CDR3 extends over 13 amino acids. Looked up from germline, CDR1 is KGHDR and CDR2 is SFDVKD. CDR3 nucleotides: TGTGCCACCAGTGATAGGGGGGCGGGGACCCAGTACTTC. It specifies CATSDRGAGTQYF.

This clonotype has just a few counts. This chain joins TRBV6-2 or TRBV6-3 and TRBJ2-7; D possibly corresponds to TRBD1 (7 bases). The CDR3 totals 16 residues. The germline gives CDR1 MNHEY, CDR2 SVGEGT. The ends were cut back, 4 bases at V and 0 bases at J, with 16 bases in the middle. The CDR3: CASSSGGDSFSYEQYF. CDR3 DNA sequence: TGTGCCAGCAGTTCCGGCGGGGACAGCTTCTCCTACGAGCAGTACTTC.

This clonotype was detected many times. The genes are TRBV29-1 and TRBJ2-5; 8 bases are shared with TRBD1. From germline, CDR1 is SQVTM and CDR2 ANQGSEA. The CDR3 length is 12 residues. V shed 6 bases and J 4 bases; nucleotides not matched to a gene: 4. Written as DNA, the CDR3 is TGCAGCGTCATCAGGGGGCCAGAGACCCAGTACTTC. Its translation is CSVIRGPETQYF. The whole variable domain, remainder taken from reference TRBV29-1 and TRBJ2-5, is SAVISQKPSRDICQRGTSLTIQCQVDSQVTMMFWYRQQPGQSLTLIATANQGSEATYESGFVIDKFPISRPNLTFSTLTVSNMSPEDSSIYLCSVIRGPETQYFGPGTRLLVL.

The chain links TRBV7-9 to TRBJ2-3; the match to TRBD1 covers 10 bases. Losses at the gene ends were 3 bases for V and 8 bases for J; bases not matched to a gene: 11. Germline V gene lookup returns CDR1 SEHNR and CDR2 FQNEAQ (reference sequence). CDR3 length: 16 residues. This chain's CDR3 is CASSLGAGQGEATQYF. CDR3 DNA: TGTGCCAGCAGCTTGGGGGCCGGACAGGGGGAAGCTACGCAGTATTTT.

V and J are TRBV28 and TRBJ2-7; the match to TRBD1 covers 7 bases. Trimming took 3 bases from V and 6 from J; bases not matched to a gene: 2. The CDR3 contains 12 residues. Germline values: CDR1 MDHEN, CDR2 SYDVKM. DNA of the CDR3: TGTGCCAGCAGTTTCCCAGGGGGCGAGCAGTACTTC. Translating it yields CASSFPGGEQYF.